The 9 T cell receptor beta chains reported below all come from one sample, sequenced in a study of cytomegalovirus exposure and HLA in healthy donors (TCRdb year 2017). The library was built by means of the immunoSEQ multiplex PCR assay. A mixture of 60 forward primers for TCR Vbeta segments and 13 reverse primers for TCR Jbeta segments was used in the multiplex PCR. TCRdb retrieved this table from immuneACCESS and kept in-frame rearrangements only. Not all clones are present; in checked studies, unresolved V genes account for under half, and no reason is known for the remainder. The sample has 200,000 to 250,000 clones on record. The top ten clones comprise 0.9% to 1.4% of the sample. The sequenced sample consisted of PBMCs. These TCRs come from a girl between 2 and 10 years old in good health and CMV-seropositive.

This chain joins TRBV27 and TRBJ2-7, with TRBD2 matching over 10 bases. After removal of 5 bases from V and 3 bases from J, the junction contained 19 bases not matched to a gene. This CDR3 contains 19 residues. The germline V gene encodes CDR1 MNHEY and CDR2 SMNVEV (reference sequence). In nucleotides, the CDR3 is TGTGCCAGCAGTCCGAAGGGTTGGATAGGAGCGGGAGGGTTCTACGAGCAGTACTTC. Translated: CASSPKGWIGAGGFYEQYF.

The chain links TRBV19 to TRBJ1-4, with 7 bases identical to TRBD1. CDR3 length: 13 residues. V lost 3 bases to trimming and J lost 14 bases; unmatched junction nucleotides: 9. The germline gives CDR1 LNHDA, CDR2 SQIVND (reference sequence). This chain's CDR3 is CASSMVKGTALFF. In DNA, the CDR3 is TGTGCCAGTAGTATGGTAAAAGGGACAGCCCTGTTTTTT. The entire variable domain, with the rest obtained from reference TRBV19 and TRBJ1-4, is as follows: DGGITQSPKYLFRKEGQNVTLSCEQNLNHDAMYWYRQDPGQGLRLIYYSQIVNDFQKGDIAEGYSVSREKKESFPLTVTSAQKNPTAFYLCASSMVKGTALFFGSGTQLSVL.

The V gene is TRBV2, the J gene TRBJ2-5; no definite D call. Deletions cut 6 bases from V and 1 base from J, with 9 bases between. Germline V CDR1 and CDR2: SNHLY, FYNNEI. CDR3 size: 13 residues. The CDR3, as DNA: TGTGCCAGCAGCCCTGACTCCCAAGAGACCCAGTACTTC. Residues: CASSPDSQETQYF.

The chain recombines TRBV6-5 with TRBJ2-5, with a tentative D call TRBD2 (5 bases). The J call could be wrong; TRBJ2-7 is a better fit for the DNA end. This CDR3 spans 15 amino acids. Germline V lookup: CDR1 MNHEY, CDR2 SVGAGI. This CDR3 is CASSYSTGEYYEQYF. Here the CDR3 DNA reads TGTGCCAGCAGTTACTCGACCGGGGAATACTACGAGCAGTACTTC.

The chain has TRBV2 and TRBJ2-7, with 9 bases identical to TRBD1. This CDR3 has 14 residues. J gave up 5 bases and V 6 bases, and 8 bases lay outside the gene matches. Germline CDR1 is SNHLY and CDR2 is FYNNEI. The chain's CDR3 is CASRTGGFSHEQYF. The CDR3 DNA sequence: TGTGCCAGCAGGACAGGGGGTTTTTCCCACGAGCAGTACTTC.

CDR3 loop: CASSWGSGRKQYF. In DNA, the CDR3 is TGTGCCAGCAGCTGGGGTAGCGGGAGAAAGCAGTACTTC. This chain links TRBV27 with TRBJ2-7, with 9 bases aligning to TRBD2. The CDR3 is made up of 13 amino acids. Looked up from germline, CDR1 is MNHEY and CDR2 is SMNVEV (reference sequence). V lost 6 bases, J lost 8 bases, and 8 bases stayed unmatched.

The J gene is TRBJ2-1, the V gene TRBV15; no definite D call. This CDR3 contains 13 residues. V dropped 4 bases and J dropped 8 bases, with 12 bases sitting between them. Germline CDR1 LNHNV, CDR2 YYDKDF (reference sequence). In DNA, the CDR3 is TGTGCCACCAGCACCCCGGTTAGTGATGAGCAGTTCTTC. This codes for CATSTPVSDEQFF.

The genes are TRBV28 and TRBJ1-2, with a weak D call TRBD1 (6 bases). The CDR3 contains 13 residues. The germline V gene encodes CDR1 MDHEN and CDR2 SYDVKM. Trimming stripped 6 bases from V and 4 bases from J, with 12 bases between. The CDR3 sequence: CASRLQGIYGYTF. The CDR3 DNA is TGTGCCAGCAGGTTACAGGGTATCTATGGCTACACCTTC.

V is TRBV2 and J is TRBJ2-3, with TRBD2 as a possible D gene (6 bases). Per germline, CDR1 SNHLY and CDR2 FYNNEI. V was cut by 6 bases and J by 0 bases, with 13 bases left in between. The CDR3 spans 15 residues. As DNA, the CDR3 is TGTGCCAGCAGGGTATTAGCGGCTAGCACAGATACGCAGTATTTT. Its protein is CASRVLAASTDTQYF.